This entry lists 8 T cell receptor beta chains sequenced from one sample in a study of T cells after yellow fever vaccination. Each CDR3 protein gets one entry after TCRdb re-called the 5' RACE reads with MiXCR. The sample consists of 300,000 to 350,000 distinct CDR3 sequences, 3% to 4.5% of them appearing once. The source material was PBMCs, sampled 5 days after the yellow fever booster vaccination. The receptors were sampled from a man younger than 35 who received the YFV17D yellow fever vaccine.

This clonotype was detected ten times or more. V is TRBV4-3 and J is TRBJ1-2; the D gene is possibly TRBD1 (6 bases). The V end was cut by 4 bases, the J end by 4 bases, with 19 bases between. CDR1 is LGHNA and CDR2 is YSLEER in the germline V gene. This CDR3 comprises 16 residues. CDR3 residues: CASSPKSFQGFYGYTF. The CDR3 region has the DNA TGCGCCAGCAGCCCTAAGTCCTTCCAGGGGTTCTATGGCTACACCTTC.

The chain recombines TRBV19 with TRBJ2-3; D not resolved. Germline V lookup: CDR1 LNHDA, CDR2 SQIVND (reference sequence). The CDR3 covers 10 residues. Trimming stripped 9 bases from V and 5 bases from J, with 6 bases between. The CDR3 bases are TGTGCCAGAAAACGAGATACGCAGTATTTT. It encodes CARKRDTQYF.

The chain carries TRBV6-1 and TRBJ2-7; D gene uncertain. CDR1 MNHNS and CDR2 SASEGT come from the germline V gene. V lost 2 bases, J lost 5 bases, and 4 bases lay in between. The CDR3 has 11 residues. The CDR3 loop is CASSEPDEQYV. The CDR3 DNA follows: TGTGCCAGCAGTGAACCAGACGAGCAGTACGTC.

The rearrangement uses TRBV2 and TRBJ2-5; D gene uncertain. Trimming pared 2 bases from V and 1 base from J, leaving 5 bases between. Germline assignment: CDR1 SNHLY and CDR2 FYNNEI. The CDR3 is 13 amino acids. CDR3: CASSEISQETQYF. The DNA of the CDR3 is TGTGCCAGCAGTGAAATCAGCCAAGAGACCCAGTACTTC.

A few counts support this clonotype. The rearrangement uses TRBV4-3 and TRBJ1-2, with 7 bases aligning to TRBD1. The V segment lost 3 bases and the J segment 2 bases; nucleotides outside the gene matches: 3. The CDR3 runs 14 residues. Germline V lookup: CDR1 LGHNA, CDR2 YSLEER. This chain's CDR3 is CASSQGQQNYGYTF. Written as DNA, the CDR3 is TGCGCCAGCAGCCAGGGACAGCAGAACTATGGCTACACCTTC.

This clonotype was observed a few times. The V call is TRBV19, the J call TRBJ1-5; possible D gene TRBD1, 5 bases. The germline V and J ends were trimmed by 5 bases and 0 bases, with 14 bases remaining between them. CDR3 length: 16 residues. Germline V gene sequence: CDR1 LNHDA, CDR2 SQIVND (reference sequence). CDR3 loop: CASSVTGLYSNQPQHF. DNA of the CDR3: TGTGCCAGTAGTGTTACGGGACTCTATAGCAATCAGCCCCAGCATTTT.

This sequence joins TRBV5-4 and TRBJ1-1; TRBD1 matches at 8 bases. CDR1 is SGHNT and CDR2 is YYREEE in the germline V gene (reference sequence). V shed 4 bases and J 4 bases; nucleotides not matched to a gene: 21. The CDR3 is made up of 19 amino acids. The CDR3 region has the DNA TGTGCCAGCAGCCATACCGAAAACGCAGGGGGCGGGGGTTCCACTGAAGCTTTCTTT. Its protein is CASSHTENAGGGGSTEAFF.

This clonotype was picked up a small number of times. The V gene is TRBV7-9, the J gene TRBJ2-5, with 8 bases matching TRBD1. Unmatched junction bases numbered 15, after V lost 5 bases and J lost 4 bases. The CDR3 runs to 17 residues. Germline CDR1 is SEHNR and CDR2 is FQNEAQ (reference sequence). The CDR3 is CASSDRGLGGGRETQYF. The CDR3 nucleotides are TGTGCCAGCAGCGACAGGGGCCTTGGGGGTGGAAGAGAGACCCAGTACTTC.